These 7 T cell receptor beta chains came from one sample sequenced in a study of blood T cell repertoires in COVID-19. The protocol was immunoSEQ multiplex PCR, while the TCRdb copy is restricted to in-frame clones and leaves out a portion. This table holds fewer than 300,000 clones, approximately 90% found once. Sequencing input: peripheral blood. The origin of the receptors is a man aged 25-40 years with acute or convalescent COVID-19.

CDR3 sequence (DNA): TGTGCCAGCAGTGAATGGCCAGGAAACACCATATATTTT. This sequence encodes CASSEWPGNTIYF. V and J are TRBV6-1 and TRBJ1-3; D gene unclear. The V end lost 2 bases, the J end lost 4 bases, and 6 bases lay between the germline ends. The CDR3 sequence is 13 residues long. The germline gives CDR1 MNHNS, CDR2 SASEGT.

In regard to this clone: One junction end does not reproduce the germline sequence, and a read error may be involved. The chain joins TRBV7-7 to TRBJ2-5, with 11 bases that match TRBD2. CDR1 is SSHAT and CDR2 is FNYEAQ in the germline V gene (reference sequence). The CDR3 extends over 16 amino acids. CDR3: CASSQIAGGPRETQYF. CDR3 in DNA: TGTGCTAGCAGCCAAATAGCGGGGGGGCCTCGGGAGACCCAGTACTTC.

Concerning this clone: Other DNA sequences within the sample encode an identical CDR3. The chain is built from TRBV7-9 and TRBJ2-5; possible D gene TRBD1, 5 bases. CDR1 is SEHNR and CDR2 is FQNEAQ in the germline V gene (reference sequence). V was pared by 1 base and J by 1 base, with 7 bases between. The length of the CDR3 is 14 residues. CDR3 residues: CASSLGTFQETQYF. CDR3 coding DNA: TGTGCCAGCAGCTTAGGGACATTCCAAGAGACCCAGTACTTC.

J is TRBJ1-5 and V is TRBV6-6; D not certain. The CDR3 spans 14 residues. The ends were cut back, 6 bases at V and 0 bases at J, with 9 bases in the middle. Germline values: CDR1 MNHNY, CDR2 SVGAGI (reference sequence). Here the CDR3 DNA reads TGTGCCAGCAGCCAGAGGGTTAGCAATCAGCCCCAGCATTTT. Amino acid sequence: CASSQRVSNQPQHF.

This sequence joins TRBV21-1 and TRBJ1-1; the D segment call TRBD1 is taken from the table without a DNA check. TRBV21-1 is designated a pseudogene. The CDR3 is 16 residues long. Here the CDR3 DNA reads TGTGCCAGCACCCCGACAGGGGTATCCTTGGACACTGAAGCTTTCTTT. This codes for CASTPTGVSLDTEAFF.

The CDR3 DNA follows: TGTGCCAGTAGTATGTCGGGAAACTTAAATCAGCCCCAGCATTTT. Amino acids: CASSMSGNLNQPQHF. The chain uses TRBV19 and TRBJ1-5; no clear D. V was pared by 3 bases and J by 4 bases, with 13 bases between. The CDR3 runs to 15 residues. Germline V lookup: CDR1 LNHDA, CDR2 SQIVND (reference sequence).

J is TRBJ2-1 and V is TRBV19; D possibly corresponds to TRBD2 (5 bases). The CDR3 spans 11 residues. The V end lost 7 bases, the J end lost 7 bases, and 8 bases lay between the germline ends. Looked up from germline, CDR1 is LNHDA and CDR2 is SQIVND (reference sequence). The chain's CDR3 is CASKRGNEQFF. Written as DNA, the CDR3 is TGTGCCAGTAAGCGAGGGAATGAGCAGTTCTTC.